Listed below are T cell receptor beta chains from one sample, sequenced in a study of OX40 agonist ivuxolimab in advanced cancers. TCRdb keeps only in-frame clones here, not all; method: immunoSEQ multiplex PCR. The table has some 35,000 clones, roughly 89% seen once; the top ten hold around 9.8%. The specimen was CD4+ or CD8+ T cells sorted from blood, collected in a trial of the OX40 agonist ivuxolimab. Receptor source: an adult with an advanced solid tumor such as melanoma, head and neck, liver or kidney cancer. CDR3s include the opening cysteine and the closing phenylalanine or tryptophan. Each record gives: V gene, J gene, clone size, CDR3 length, D gene, CDR3 DNA, CDR3 protein. D genes are given only for firm matches. Clone size is not always given. Where it is, it says once, few, many or a class for expanded clones.

V gene: TRBV9; J gene: TRBJ1-5; clone size: .; CDR3 length: 16; D gene: .; CDR3 DNA: TGTGCCAGCAGCGTAGACGAGGGGCGAAGCAATCAGCCCCAGCATTTT; CDR3 protein: CASSVDEGRSNQPQHF
V gene: TRBV7-3; J gene: TRBJ1-1; clone size: .; CDR3 length: 14; D gene: .; CDR3 DNA: TGTGCCAGCAGCTCCGACTCGCAGAACACTGAAGCTTTCTTT; CDR3 protein: CASSSDSQNTEAFF
V gene: TRBV6-6; J gene: TRBJ2-3; clone size: .; CDR3 length: 16; D gene: .; CDR3 DNA: TGTGCCAGCAGTCCAACAGGGTCGAGGGTAGCAGATACGCAGTATTTT; CDR3 protein: CASSPTGSRVADTQYF
V gene: TRBV29-1; J gene: TRBJ1-2; clone size: .; CDR3 length: 11; D gene: .; CDR3 DNA: TGCAGCGTTGAGGAGGCTGTAGGCTACACCTTC; CDR3 protein: CSVEEAVGYTF
V gene: TRBV15; J gene: TRBJ2-1; clone size: .; CDR3 length: 15; D gene: .; CDR3 DNA: TGTGCCACCAGCAGAGATAGTGCCGTAGGCTATGAGCAGTTCTTC; CDR3 protein: CATSRDSAVGYEQFF
V gene: TRBV5-4; J gene: TRBJ2-3; clone size: .; CDR3 length: 13; D gene: .; CDR3 DNA: TGTGCCAGCAGCCCTGGAGGGCCAGATACGCAGTATTTT; CDR3 protein: CASSPGGPDTQYF
V gene: TRBV5-1; J gene: TRBJ1-1; clone size: .; CDR3 length: 13; D gene: .; CDR3 DNA: TGCGCCAGCAGCCCGACAATGAACACTGAAGCTTTCTTT; CDR3 protein: CASSPTMNTEAFF
V gene: TRBV7-9; J gene: TRBJ2-3; clone size: .; CDR3 length: 13; D gene: .; CDR3 DNA: TGTGCCAGCAGCTTATTCTCGACTGATACGCAGTATTTT; CDR3 protein: CASSLFSTDTQYF
V gene: TRBV6-5; J gene: TRBJ2-1; clone size: .; CDR3 length: 15; D gene: .; CDR3 DNA: TGTGCCAGCAGTTACGGGCAGGGTGGCAACAATGAGCAGTTCTTC; CDR3 protein: CASSYGQGGNNEQFF
V gene: TRBV11-3; J gene: TRBJ1-1; clone size: .; CDR3 length: 12; D gene: .; CDR3 DNA: TGTGCCAGCAGTAACAAGAACACTGAGGCTTTCTTT; CDR3 protein: CASSNKNTEAFF
V gene: TRBV6-1; J gene: TRBJ2-2; clone size: once; CDR3 length: 15; D gene: .; CDR3 DNA: TGTGCCAGCAGTGAACGCCCCAGTTTTACCGGGGAGCTGTTTTTT; CDR3 protein: CASSERPSFTGELFF
V gene: TRBV14; J gene: TRBJ2-3; clone size: .; CDR3 length: 14; D gene: .; CDR3 DNA: TGTGCCAGCAGCCAAGTAACTGGGGCGGGTACGCAGTATTTT; CDR3 protein: CASSQVTGAGTQYF
V gene: TRBV5-1; J gene: TRBJ2-5; clone size: .; CDR3 length: 14; D gene: TRBD1; CDR3 DNA: TGCGCCAGCAGCCACGGGGACAGCCAAGAGACCCAGTACTTC; CDR3 protein: CASSHGDSQETQYF
V gene: TRBV6-1; J gene: TRBJ2-3; clone size: once; CDR3 length: 14; D gene: .; CDR3 DNA: TGTGCCAGCATTGTGCGAGGAAGCACAGATACGCAGTATTTT; CDR3 protein: CASIVRGSTDTQYF
V gene: TRBV5-1; J gene: TRBJ1-1; clone size: .; CDR3 length: 13; D gene: .; CDR3 DNA: TGCGCCAGCAGCATGGGGTCAGGCTCTGAAGCTTTCTTT; CDR3 protein: CASSMGSGSEAFF
V gene: TRBV27; J gene: TRBJ2-7; clone size: .; CDR3 length: 16; D gene: .; CDR3 DNA: TGTGCCAGCAGTTCGCCGAGCGGTACGGCATCCTACGAGCAGTACTTC; CDR3 protein: CASSSPSGTASYEQYF
V gene: TRBV6-5; J gene: TRBJ1-2; clone size: .; CDR3 length: 14; D gene: TRBD1; CDR3 DNA: TGTGCCAGCAGTTACCTGGACAGGTCCTATGGCTACACCTTC; CDR3 protein: CASSYLDRSYGYTF
V gene: TRBV19; J gene: TRBJ2-2; clone size: once; CDR3 length: 14; D gene: TRBD1; CDR3 DNA: TGTGCCAGTAGGGGACAGGGGAACACCGGGGAGCTGTTTTTT; CDR3 protein: CASRGQGNTGELFF
V gene: TRBV19; J gene: TRBJ1-2; clone size: .; CDR3 length: 15; D gene: .; CDR3 DNA: TGTGCCAGTAGTTCCGGGACTCATACTAACTATGGCTACACCTTC; CDR3 protein: CASSSGTHTNYGYTF
V gene: TRBV5-4; J gene: TRBJ2-2; clone size: .; CDR3 length: 14; D gene: .; CDR3 DNA: TGTGCCAGCAGCCCTTATAGAAACACCGGGGAGCTGTTTTTT; CDR3 protein: CASSPYRNTGELFF
V gene: TRBV9; J gene: TRBJ2-7; clone size: .; CDR3 length: 15; D gene: TRBD1; CDR3 DNA: TGTGCCAGCAGCGTAGGGATAGGGGGCCACTACGAGCAGTACTTC; CDR3 protein: CASSVGIGGHYEQYF
V gene: TRBV5-5; J gene: TRBJ2-5; clone size: .; CDR3 length: 14; D gene: .; CDR3 DNA: TGTGCCAGCAGCTTGGAACCCACGGGGGAGACCCAGTACTTC; CDR3 protein: CASSLEPTGETQYF
V gene: TRBV5-8; J gene: TRBJ2-3; clone size: once; CDR3 length: 13; D gene: .; CDR3 DNA: TGTGCCAGCAGCTGGGGAAGCACAGATACGCAGTATTTT; CDR3 protein: CASSWGSTDTQYF
V gene: TRBV9; J gene: TRBJ2-3; clone size: .; CDR3 length: 15; D gene: .; CDR3 DNA: TGTGCCAGCAGCGTAGGGCATCCTAGCACAGATACGCAGTATTTT; CDR3 protein: CASSVGHPSTDTQYF
V gene: TRBV11-2; J gene: TRBJ2-7; clone size: .; CDR3 length: 19; D gene: .; CDR3 DNA: TGTGCCAGCAGCTTAGAACTGGGGGCGCCCCGTTTATTCTCCTACGAGCAGTACTTC; CDR3 protein: CASSLELGAPRLFSYEQYF
V gene: TRBV11-2; J gene: TRBJ2-5; clone size: .; CDR3 length: 16; D gene: .; CDR3 DNA: TGTGCCAGCAGCTTAGCATTTTCCGGACAGAGAGAGACCCAGTACTTC; CDR3 protein: CASSLAFSGQRETQYF
V gene: TRBV7-3; J gene: TRBJ2-2; clone size: .; CDR3 length: 13; D gene: .; CDR3 DNA: TGTGCCAGCAGCTCAACTAGCACCGGGGAGCTGTTTTTT; CDR3 protein: CASSSTSTGELFF
V gene: TRBV18; J gene: TRBJ1-5; clone size: .; CDR3 length: 14; D gene: .; CDR3 DNA: TGTGCCAGCTCCCCCCCCGGGGGGAAGGGGCCCCAGCATTTT; CDR3 protein: CASSPPGGKGPQHF
V gene: TRBV5-1; J gene: TRBJ2-2; clone size: .; CDR3 length: 13; D gene: .; CDR3 DNA: TGCGCCAGCAGCTTGTATGACACCGGGGAGCTGTTTTTT; CDR3 protein: CASSLYDTGELFF
V gene: TRBV5-8; J gene: TRBJ2-1; clone size: .; CDR3 length: 17; D gene: .; CDR3 DNA: TGTGCCAGCAGCCTTCTGGACTCACGCTTTTCCTACAATGAGCAGTTCTTC; CDR3 protein: CASSLLDSRFSYNEQFF